This T cell receptor (beta chain) was identified during a study of blood T cell repertoires in COVID-19. This clone is a singleton in its sample. The germline gives CDR1 SGHVS, CDR2 FNYEAQ. Trimming removed 1 base from V and 3 bases from J, with 15 bases in between. The CDR3 spans 16 residues. Some clones are missing from TCRdb's copy, which holds only in-frame ones; the method was immunoSEQ multiplex PCR. The repertoire has approximately 470,000 clones, 75% to 90% of them found once; the top ten carry roughly 0.72%. Sequenced input: PBMCs or T cells enriched from blood (not recorded which). The V and J genes are TRBV7-6 and TRBJ2-5; tentative D call: TRBD2 (6 bases). This sequence originates from a woman aged 18-29 years who had recovered from COVID-19. The CDR3 here is CASSLERGTSEETQYF. CDR3 sequence (DNA): TGTGCCAGCAGCTTAGAACGGGGGACGAGCGAAGAGACCCAGTACTTC. The full variable domain, completed using reference TRBV7-6 and TRBJ2-5, is GAGVSQSPRYKVTKRGQDVALRCDPISGHVSLYWYRQALGQGPEFLTYFNYEAQQDKSGLPNDRFSAERPEGSISTLTIQRTEQRDSAMYRCASSLERGTSEETQYFGPGTRLLVL.